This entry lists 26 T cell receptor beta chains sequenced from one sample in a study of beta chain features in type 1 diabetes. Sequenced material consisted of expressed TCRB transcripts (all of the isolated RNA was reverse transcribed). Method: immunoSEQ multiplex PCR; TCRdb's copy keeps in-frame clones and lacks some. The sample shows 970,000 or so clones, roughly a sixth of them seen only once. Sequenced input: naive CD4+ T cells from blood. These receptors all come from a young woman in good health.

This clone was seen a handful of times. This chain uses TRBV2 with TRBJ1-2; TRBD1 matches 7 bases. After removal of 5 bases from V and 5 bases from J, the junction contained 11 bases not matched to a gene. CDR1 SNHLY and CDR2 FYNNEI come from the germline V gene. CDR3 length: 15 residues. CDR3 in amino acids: CASSKTLQGPYGYTF. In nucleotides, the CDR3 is TGTGCCAGCAGTAAAACTCTACAGGGGCCTTATGGCTACACCTTC.

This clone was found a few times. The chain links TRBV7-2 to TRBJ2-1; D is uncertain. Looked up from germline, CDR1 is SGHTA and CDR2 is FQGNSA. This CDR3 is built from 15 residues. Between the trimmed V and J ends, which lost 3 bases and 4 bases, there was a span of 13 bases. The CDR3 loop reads CASSLGLEMYNEQFF. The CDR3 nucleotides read TGTGCCAGCAGCTTGGGCCTAGAGATGTACAATGAGCAGTTCTTC.

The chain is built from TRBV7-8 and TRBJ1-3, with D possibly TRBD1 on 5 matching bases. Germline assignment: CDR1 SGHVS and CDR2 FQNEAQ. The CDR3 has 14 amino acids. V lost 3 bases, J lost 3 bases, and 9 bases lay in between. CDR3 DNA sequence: TGTGCCAGCAGCTTTGGGGGGATTGGAAACACCATATATTTT. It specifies CASSFGGIGNTIYF.

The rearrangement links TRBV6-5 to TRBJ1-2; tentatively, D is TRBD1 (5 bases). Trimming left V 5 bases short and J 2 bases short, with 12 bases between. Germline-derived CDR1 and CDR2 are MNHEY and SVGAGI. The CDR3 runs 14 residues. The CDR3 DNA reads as TGTGCCAGCAGTGGGACTCGGGTAAACTATGGCTACACCTTC. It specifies CASSGTRVNYGYTF.

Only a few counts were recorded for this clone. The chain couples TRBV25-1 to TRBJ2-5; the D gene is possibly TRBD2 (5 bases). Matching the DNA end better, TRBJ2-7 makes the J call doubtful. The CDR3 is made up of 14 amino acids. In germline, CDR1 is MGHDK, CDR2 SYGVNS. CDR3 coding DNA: TGTGCCAGCAGTGAATATATGTCGGGGAGCGAGCAGTACTTC. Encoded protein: CASSEYMSGSEQYF.

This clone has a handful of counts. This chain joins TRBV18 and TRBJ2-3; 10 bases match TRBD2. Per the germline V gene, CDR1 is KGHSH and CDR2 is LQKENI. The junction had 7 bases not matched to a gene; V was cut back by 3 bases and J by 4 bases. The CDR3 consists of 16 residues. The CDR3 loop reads CASSPSGTSVADTQYF. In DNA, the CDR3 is TGTGCCAGCTCACCCTCCGGGACTAGCGTCGCAGATACGCAGTATTTT.

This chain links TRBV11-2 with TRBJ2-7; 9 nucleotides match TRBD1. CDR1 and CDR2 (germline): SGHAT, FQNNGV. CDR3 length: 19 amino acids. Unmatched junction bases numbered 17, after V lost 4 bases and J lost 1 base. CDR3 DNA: TGTGCCAGCAGCTCGCCAGTGTCTTACGGGACAGGGTTTTCCTACGAGCAGTACTTC. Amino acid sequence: CASSSPVSYGTGFSYEQYF.

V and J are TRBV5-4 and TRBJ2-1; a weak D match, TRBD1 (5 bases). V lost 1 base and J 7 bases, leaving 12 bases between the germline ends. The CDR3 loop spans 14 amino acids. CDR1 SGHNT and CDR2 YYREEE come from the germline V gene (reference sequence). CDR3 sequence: CASSLISSGNEQFF. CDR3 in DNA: TGTGCCAGCAGCTTGATTTCATCAGGGAATGAGCAGTTCTTC.

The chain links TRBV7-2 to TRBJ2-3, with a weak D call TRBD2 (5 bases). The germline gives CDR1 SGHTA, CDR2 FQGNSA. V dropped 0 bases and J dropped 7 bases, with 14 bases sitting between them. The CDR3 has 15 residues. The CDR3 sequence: CASSLAGISENTQYF. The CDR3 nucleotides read TGTGCCAGCAGCTTAGCGGGGATTAGCGAGAATACGCAGTATTTT.

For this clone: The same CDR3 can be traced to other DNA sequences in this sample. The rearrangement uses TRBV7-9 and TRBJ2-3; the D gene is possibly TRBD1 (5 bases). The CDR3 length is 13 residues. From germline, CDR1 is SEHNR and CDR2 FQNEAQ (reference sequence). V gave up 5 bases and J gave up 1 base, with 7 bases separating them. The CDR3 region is CASSLTGTDTQYF. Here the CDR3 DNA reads TGTGCCAGCAGCCTGACAGGCACAGATACGCAGTATTTT.

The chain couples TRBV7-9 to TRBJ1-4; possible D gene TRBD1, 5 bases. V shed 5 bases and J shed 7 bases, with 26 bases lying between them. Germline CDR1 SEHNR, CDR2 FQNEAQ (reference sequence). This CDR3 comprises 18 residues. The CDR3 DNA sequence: TGTGCCAGCAGCCATAAAGTCAGAGGGGTCGGAGTAAGTGAAAAACTGTTTTTT. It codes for CASSHKVRGVGVSEKLFF.

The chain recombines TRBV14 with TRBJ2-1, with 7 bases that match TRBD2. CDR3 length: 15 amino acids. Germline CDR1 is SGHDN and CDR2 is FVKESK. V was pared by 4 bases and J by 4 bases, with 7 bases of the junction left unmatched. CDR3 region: CASSPTSNEYNEQFF. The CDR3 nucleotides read TGTGCCAGCAGCCCGACTAGCAACGAGTACAATGAGCAGTTCTTC.

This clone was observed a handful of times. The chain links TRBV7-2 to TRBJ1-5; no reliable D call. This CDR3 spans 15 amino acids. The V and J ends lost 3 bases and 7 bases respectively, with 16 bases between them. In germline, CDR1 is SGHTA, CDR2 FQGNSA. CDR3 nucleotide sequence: TGTGCCAGCAGCTTGTCCGTAGGAGGTGCCCAGCCCCAGCATTTT. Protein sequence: CASSLSVGGAQPQHF.

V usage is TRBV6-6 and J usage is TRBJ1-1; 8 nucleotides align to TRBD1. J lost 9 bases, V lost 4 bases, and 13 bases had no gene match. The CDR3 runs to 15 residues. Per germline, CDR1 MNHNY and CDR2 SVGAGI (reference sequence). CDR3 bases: TGTGCCAGCAGTTCTCAGGGGGCGGTAGGTAGAAAAGCTTTCTTT. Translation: CASSSQGAVGRKAFF.

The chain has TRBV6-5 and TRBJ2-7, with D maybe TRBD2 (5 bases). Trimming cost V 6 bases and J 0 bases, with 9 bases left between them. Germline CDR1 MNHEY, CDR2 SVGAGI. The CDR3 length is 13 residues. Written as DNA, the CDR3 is TGTGCCAGCAGGGGAGACACCTCCTACGAGCAGTACTTC. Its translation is CASRGDTSYEQYF.

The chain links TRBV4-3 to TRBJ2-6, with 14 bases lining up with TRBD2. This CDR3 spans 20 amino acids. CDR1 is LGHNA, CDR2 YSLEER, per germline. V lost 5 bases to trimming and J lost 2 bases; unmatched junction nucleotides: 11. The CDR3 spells CASSIPTSGRARAGANVLTF. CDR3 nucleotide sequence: TGCGCCAGCAGCATCCCGACTAGCGGGAGGGCCCGGGCTGGGGCCAACGTCCTGACTTTC.

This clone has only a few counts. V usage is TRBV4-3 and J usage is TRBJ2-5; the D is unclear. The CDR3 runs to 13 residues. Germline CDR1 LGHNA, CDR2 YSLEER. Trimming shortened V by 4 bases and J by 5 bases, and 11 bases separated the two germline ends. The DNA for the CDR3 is TGCGCCAGCAGCCCCGGACCTCACGAGACCCAGTACTTC. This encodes CASSPGPHETQYF.

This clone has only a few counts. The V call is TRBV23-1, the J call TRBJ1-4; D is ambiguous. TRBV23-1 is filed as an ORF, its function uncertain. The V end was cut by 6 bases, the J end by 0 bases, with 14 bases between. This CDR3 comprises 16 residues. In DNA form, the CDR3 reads TGCGCCAGCAGCCCCCGATTGGCAGCAACTAATGAAAAACTGTTTTTT. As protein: CASSPRLAATNEKLFF.

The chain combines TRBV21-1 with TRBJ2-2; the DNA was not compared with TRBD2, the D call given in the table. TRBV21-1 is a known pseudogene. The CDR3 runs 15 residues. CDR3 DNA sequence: TGTGCCAGCAGGACTAGCGGGAGTTTAACCGGGGAGCTGTTTTTT. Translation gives CASRTSGSLTGELFF.

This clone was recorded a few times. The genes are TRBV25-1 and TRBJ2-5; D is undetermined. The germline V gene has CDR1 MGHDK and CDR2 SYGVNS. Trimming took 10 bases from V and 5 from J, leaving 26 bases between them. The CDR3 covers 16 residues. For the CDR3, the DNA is TGTGCCAACCATACGGTGCTGACGCTAAGACTGGAGACCCAGTACTTC. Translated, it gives CANHTVLTLRLETQYF. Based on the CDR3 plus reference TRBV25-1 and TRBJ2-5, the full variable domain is EADIYQTPRYLVIGTGKKITLECSQTMGHDKMYWYQQDPGMELHLIHYSYGVNSTEKGDLSSESTVSRIRTEHFPLTLESARPSHTSQYLCANHTVLTLRLETQYFGPGTRLLVL.

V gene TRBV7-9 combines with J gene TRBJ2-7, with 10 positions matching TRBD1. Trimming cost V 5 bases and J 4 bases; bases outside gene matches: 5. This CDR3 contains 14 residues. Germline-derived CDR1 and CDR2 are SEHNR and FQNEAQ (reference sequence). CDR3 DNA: TGTGCCAGCAGCACGGGACAGGGGAATTACGAGCAGTACTTC. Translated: CASSTGQGNYEQYF.

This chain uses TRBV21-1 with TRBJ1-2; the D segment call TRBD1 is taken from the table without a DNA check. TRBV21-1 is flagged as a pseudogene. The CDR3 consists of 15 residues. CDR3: CASSCRQGHRYGYTF. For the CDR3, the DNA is TGTGCCAGCAGCTGTCGACAGGGGCATCGCTATGGCTACACCTTC.

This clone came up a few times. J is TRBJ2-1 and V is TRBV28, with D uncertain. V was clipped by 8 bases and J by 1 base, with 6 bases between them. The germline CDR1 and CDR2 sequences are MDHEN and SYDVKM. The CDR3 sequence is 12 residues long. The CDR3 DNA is TGTGCCAGCGAAAGGTCCTACAATGAGCAGTTCTTC. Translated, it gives CASERSYNEQFF.

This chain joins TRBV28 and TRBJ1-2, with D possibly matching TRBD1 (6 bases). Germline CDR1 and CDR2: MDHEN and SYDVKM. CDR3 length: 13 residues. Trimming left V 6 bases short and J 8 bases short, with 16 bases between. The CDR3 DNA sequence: TGTGCCAGCAGGGATAACAGGGTAGTCGGCTACACCTTC. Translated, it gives CASRDNRVVGYTF.

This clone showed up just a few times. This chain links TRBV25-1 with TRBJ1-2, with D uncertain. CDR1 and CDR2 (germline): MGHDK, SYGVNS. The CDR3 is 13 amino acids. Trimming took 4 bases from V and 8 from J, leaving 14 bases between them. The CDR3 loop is CASSGSRLLGYTF. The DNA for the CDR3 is TGTGCCAGCAGTGGATCTAGATTGTTAGGCTACACCTTC.

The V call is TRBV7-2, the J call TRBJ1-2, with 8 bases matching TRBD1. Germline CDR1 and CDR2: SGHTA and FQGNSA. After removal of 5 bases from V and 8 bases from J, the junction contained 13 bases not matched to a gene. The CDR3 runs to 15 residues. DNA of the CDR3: TGTGCCAGCAGCCTCGGACAGGGTGGGGAAGGGGGCTACACCTTC. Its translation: CASSLGQGGEGGYTF.